The rows below give T cell receptor beta chains drawn from one sample of a study of shared clonotypes between healthy human individuals. Profiled with immunoSEQ multiplex PCR; TCRdb holds only in-frame clones, not every one. The sample includes around 500,000 clones, over 60% seen only once; the top ten take roughly 13%. The sample taken for sequencing was PBMCs. These receptors originate from a woman in her forties in good health. Some clones in this sample may be carry-over from other donors' samples. CDR3s include the opening cysteine and the closing phenylalanine or tryptophan. A D gene is named only where the DNA matches it firmly. Clone size is not always given. Where it is, it says once, few, many or a class for expanded clones.

D gene: TRBD1
CDR3 length: 12
clone size: -
V gene: TRBV19
J gene: TRBJ2-5
CDR3 protein: CASSEQGETQYF
CDR3 DNA: TGTGCCAGTAGTGAACAGGGGGAGACCCAGTACTTC

D gene: -
CDR3 length: 14
clone size: -
V gene: TRBV5-4
J gene: TRBJ2-1
CDR3 protein: CAILDTSSYNEQFF
CDR3 DNA: TGTGCCATCCTAGACACGAGCTCCTACAATGAGCAGTTCTTC

D gene: -
CDR3 length: 13
clone size: -
V gene: TRBV19
J gene: TRBJ2-3
CDR3 protein: CASSIEGSDTQYF
CDR3 DNA: TGTGCCAGTAGTATTGAGGGTTCAGATACGCAGTATTTT

D gene: -
CDR3 length: 18
clone size: few
V gene: TRBV7-3
J gene: TRBJ2-1
CDR3 protein: CASSFWPPRDSNYNEQFF
CDR3 DNA: TGTGCCAGCAGCTTCTGGCCCCCGCGGGACTCCAATTACAATGAGCAGTTCTTC

D gene: -
CDR3 length: 14
clone size: -
V gene: TRBV4-2
J gene: TRBJ2-6
CDR3 protein: CASSQEPGANVLTF
CDR3 DNA: TGTGCCAGCAGCCAAGAGCCTGGGGCCAACGTCCTGACTTTC

D gene: -
CDR3 length: 14
clone size: -
V gene: TRBV9
J gene: TRBJ2-3
CDR3 protein: CASSPSPGADTQYF
CDR3 DNA: TGTGCCAGCAGCCCATCCCCGGGCGCAGATACGCAGTATTTT

D gene: TRBD1
CDR3 length: 14
clone size: once
V gene: TRBV5-1
J gene: TRBJ2-7
CDR3 protein: CASSLTGGRYEQYF
CDR3 DNA: TGCGCCAGCAGCTTGACAGGGGGCCGCTACGAGCAGTACTTC

D gene: TRBD1
CDR3 length: 14
clone size: -
V gene: TRBV19
J gene: TRBJ2-2
CDR3 protein: CASRKQTGVGELFF
CDR3 DNA: TGTGCCAGTAGGAAGCAAACAGGGGTCGGGGAGCTGTTTTTT

D gene: TRBD2
CDR3 length: 14
clone size: -
V gene: TRBV6-4
J gene: TRBJ2-7
CDR3 protein: CASSPGTSSYEQYF
CDR3 DNA: TGTGCCAGCAGTCCCGGGACTAGCAGCTACGAGCAGTACTTC

D gene: -
CDR3 length: 17
clone size: -
V gene: TRBV5-3
J gene: TRBJ2-7
CDR3 protein: CARSLIREHGSHDEQYF
CDR3 DNA: TGTGCCAGAAGCTTAATTCGGGAACACGGGAGTCACGACGAGCAGTACTTC

D gene: -
CDR3 length: 15
clone size: -
V gene: TRBV4-3
J gene: TRBJ1-3
CDR3 protein: CASSQSGHSGNTIYF
CDR3 DNA: TGCGCCAGCAGCCAATCAGGCCACTCTGGAAACACCATATATTTT

D gene: TRBD2
CDR3 length: 17
clone size: -
V gene: TRBV4-3
J gene: TRBJ2-1
CDR3 protein: CASSQDVSRLAGAEQFF
CDR3 DNA: TGCGCCAGCAGCCAAGATGTCAGTAGACTAGCGGGAGCTGAGCAGTTCTTC

D gene: -
CDR3 length: 13
clone size: -
V gene: TRBV7-2
J gene: TRBJ2-7
CDR3 protein: CASSLEGLGEQYF
CDR3 DNA: TGTGCCAGCAGCTTAGAAGGCTTGGGAGAGCAGTACTTC

D gene: -
CDR3 length: 16
clone size: -
V gene: TRBV28
J gene: TRBJ2-5
CDR3 protein: CASTEGGGWVAETQYF
CDR3 DNA: TGTGCCAGCACCGAAGGGGGGGGTTGGGTCGCAGAGACCCAGTACTTC

D gene: -
CDR3 length: 15
clone size: -
V gene: TRBV28
J gene: TRBJ2-7
CDR3 protein: CASTYDGGRIGEQYF
CDR3 DNA: TGTGCCAGCACATATGATGGGGGGCGCATCGGCGAGCAGTACTTC

D gene: TRBD1
CDR3 length: 15
clone size: -
V gene: TRBV7-2
J gene: TRBJ2-1
CDR3 protein: CASSPDRGSDNEQFF
CDR3 DNA: TGTGCCAGCAGCCCGGACAGGGGGAGCGACAATGAGCAGTTCTTC

D gene: -
CDR3 length: 15
clone size: -
V gene: TRBV28
J gene: TRBJ2-7
CDR3 protein: CASSFPSGPSIEQYF
CDR3 DNA: TGTGCCAGCAGTTTCCCCTCTGGGCCCTCAATCGAGCAGTACTTC

D gene: -
CDR3 length: 14
clone size: -
V gene: TRBV5-1
J gene: TRBJ2-7
CDR3 protein: CASSWGTFAGEQYF
CDR3 DNA: TGCGCCAGCAGCTGGGGGACATTTGCGGGTGAGCAGTACTTC

D gene: -
CDR3 length: 16
clone size: -
V gene: TRBV5-6
J gene: TRBJ2-1
CDR3 protein: CASSEWDTRNDNEQFF
CDR3 DNA: TGTGCCAGCAGCGAATGGGACACAAGAAATGACAATGAGCAGTTCTTC

D gene: -
CDR3 length: 17
clone size: -
V gene: TRBV28
J gene: TRBJ1-5
CDR3 protein: CASSSPGGGRGNQPQHF
CDR3 DNA: TGTGCCAGCAGTTCTCCCGGGGGCGGGAGAGGAAATCAGCCCCAGCATTTT

D gene: -
CDR3 length: 15
clone size: -
V gene: TRBV5-1
J gene: TRBJ2-1
CDR3 protein: CASAGSLAYYNEQFF
CDR3 DNA: TGCGCCAGCGCCGGAAGTCTAGCCTACTACAATGAGCAGTTCTTC

D gene: TRBD2
CDR3 length: 12
clone size: -
V gene: TRBV28
J gene: TRBJ2-7
CDR3 protein: CASSPTSREQYF
CDR3 DNA: TGTGCCAGCAGTCCGACTAGCCGGGAGCAGTACTTC

D gene: TRBD2
CDR3 length: 18
clone size: -
V gene: TRBV14
J gene: TRBJ2-7
CDR3 protein: CASSQGPSGRAKPYEQYF
CDR3 DNA: TGTGCCAGCAGCCAAGGGCCCAGCGGGAGGGCCAAGCCCTACGAGCAGTACTTC

D gene: TRBD1
CDR3 length: 14
clone size: -
V gene: TRBV5-1
J gene: TRBJ2-1
CDR3 protein: CASRQTGGMNEQFF
CDR3 DNA: TGCGCCAGCAGACAGACAGGGGGCATGAATGAGCAGTTCTTC

D gene: -
CDR3 length: 15
clone size: -
V gene: TRBV5-1
J gene: TRBJ2-5
CDR3 protein: CASSLGGQGLETQYF
CDR3 DNA: TGCGCCAGCAGCTTGGGAGGGCAGGGGCTAGAGACCCAGTACTTC